The entry below describes one TCR beta chain. What it binds is unknown. The read gets to within 3 residues of the CDR3 end, and the germline J gene fills in the rest. This record belongs to a study of T cell clonality in common variable immunodeficiency. Study-wide findings and caveats: Common variable immunodeficiency TCR beta sequences reportedly had fewer deletions and N-nucleotide insertions. Shared TCRbeta clones were fewer between CVID subjects than controls. What drives increased CVID clonality needs T cell subpopulation sequencing. CVID subjects had higher TCRbeta clonality than healthy controls, most marked in about a third.

Clones were sequenced by immunoSEQ multiplex PCR, and TCRdb holds only the in-frame ones, with some missing. The repertoire shows 15,000 to 20,000 clones, none seen only once; the top ten take approximately 7%. For at least one year, all CVID subjects received replacement immunoglobulin. This CDR3 contains 14 residues. V lost 6 bases and J lost 0, with 12 bases in between. Germline-derived CDR1 and CDR2 are SNHLY and FYNNEI. J is TRBJ2-7 and V is TRBV2; possible D gene TRBD2, 6 bases. Sequenced: peripheral blood mononuclear cells. The receptor comes from a human donor with common variable immunodeficiency. Here the CDR3 reads CASRRLVTSYEQYF. Incomplete CDR3 DNA: TGTGCCAGCAGGAGACTAGTAACCTCCTACGAG.